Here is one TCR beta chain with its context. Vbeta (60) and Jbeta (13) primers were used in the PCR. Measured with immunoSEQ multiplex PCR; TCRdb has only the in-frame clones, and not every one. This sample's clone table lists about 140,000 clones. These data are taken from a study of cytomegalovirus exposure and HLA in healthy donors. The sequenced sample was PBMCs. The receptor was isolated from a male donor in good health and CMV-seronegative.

This CDR3 is CASSSGQSNTEAFF. CDR3 in DNA: TGCGCCAGCAGCTCGGGACAATCGAACACTGAAGCTTTCTTT. V is TRBV5-1 and J is TRBJ1-1; weak D call: TRBD1 (6 bases). Germline-derived CDR1 and CDR2 are SGHRS and YFSETQ. This CDR3 has 14 amino acids. The V and J ends lost 3 bases and 1 base respectively, with 10 bases between them.